The rows below give T cell receptor beta chains drawn from one sample of a study of Graves' ophthalmopathy and Graves' hyperthyroidism. Using its own MiXCR run on the multiplex PCR reads, TCRdb lists one record per CDR3 protein. The sample carries about 420,000 distinct CDR3 sequences, 21% recorded once. Sequencing was done on a sample of peripheral blood. The receptors derive from a woman between 18 and 29 years old with stable Graves' hyperthyroidism. Both conserved end residues are part of each CDR3. D genes are given only for firm matches. Clone size is stated in some rows and not others, as once, few, many or a class when expanded.

CDR3 | DNA | J | D | V | size
CASSQVASSVYF | TGCGCCAGCAGCCAAGTTGCATCTAGCGTGTACTTC | TRBJ2-7 | NA | TRBV4-1 | many
CASSFAGRNEQYF | TGTGCCAGCAGCTTCGCGGGACGAAACGAGCAGTACTTC | TRBJ2-7 | NA | TRBV7-2 | many
CASSEVGPSYEQYF | TGTGCCAGCAGTGAGGTGGGACCCTCCTACGAGCAGTACTTC | TRBJ2-7 | NA | TRBV6-1 | many
CASSRRYEQYF | TGTGCCAGCAGTCGGAGGTACGAGCAGTACTTC | TRBJ2-7 | NA | TRBV7-2 | many
CASSLGAGTVYGYTF | TGTGCCAGCAGCTTAGGAGCGGGGACTGTCTATGGCTACACCTTC | TRBJ1-2 | NA | TRBV7-8 | many
CASSSILWLNTGELFF | TGTGCCAGCAGTTCCATACTGTGGTTGAACACCGGGGAGCTGTTTTTT | TRBJ2-2 | NA | TRBV27 | many
CASSPRDRDLYGYTF | TGTGCCAGCAGTCCCCGGGACAGGGACCTCTATGGCTACACCTTC | TRBJ1-2 | TRBD1 | TRBV6-1 | NA
CASSSYSDTNTGELFF | TGTGCCAGCAGCTCGTATAGCGATACGAACACCGGGGAGCTGTTTTTT | TRBJ2-2 | NA | TRBV11-2 | NA
CASGRGASYEQYF | TGTGCCAGCGGGAGGGGTGCCTCCTACGAGCAGTACTTC | TRBJ2-7 | TRBD2 | TRBV6-1 | NA
CASSLYGGQGHYEQYF | TGTGCCAGCAGTTTGTATGGTGGACAGGGGCACTACGAGCAGTACTTC | TRBJ2-7 | TRBD1 | TRBV27 | many
CASSYQLLGGGNSPLHF | TGTGCCAGCAGTTACCAGTTGCTGGGAGGGGGAAATTCACCCCTCCACTTT | TRBJ1-6 | NA | TRBV6-5 | NA
CASSSEDYQETQYF | TGTGCCAGCAGCTCAGAGGATTACCAAGAGACCCAGTACTTC | TRBJ2-5 | NA | TRBV7-9 | few
CASSLDGGRLAKNIQYF | TGTGCCAGCAGCTTAGACGGGGGGAGACTAGCCAAAAACATTCAGTACTTC | TRBJ2-4 | TRBD2 | TRBV7-8 | few
CASSPGLATEQYF | TGTGCCAGCAGCCCGGGACTAGCAACCGAGCAGTACTTC | TRBJ2-7 | TRBD2 | TRBV12-3/TRBV12-4 | few
CASSEGSGGSYEQYF | TGTGCCAGCAGTGAGGGTAGCGGGGGCTCCTACGAGCAGTACTTC | TRBJ2-7 | TRBD2 | TRBV6-1 | NA
CASTGTGDTQYF | TGCGCCAGCACCGGGACAGGGGATACCCAGTACTTC | TRBJ2-5 | TRBD1 | TRBV5-1 | many
CSASPQGPRQETQYF | TGCAGTGCTAGTCCCCAGGGTCCCCGACAAGAGACCCAGTACTTC | TRBJ2-5 | NA | TRBV20-1 | once
CASSLTLSSSVTGELFF | TGTGCCAGCAGCTTAACGTTATCGAGCTCAGTCACCGGGGAGCTGTTTTTT | TRBJ2-2 | NA | TRBV7-3 | NA
CASSFARGTGNQPQHF | TGTGCCAGCAGTTTCGCTCGGGGAACGGGGAATCAGCCCCAGCATTTT | TRBJ1-5 | NA | TRBV12-3/TRBV12-4 | many
CASSYSWTGVNSPLHF | TGTGCCAGCAGTTACTCCTGGACAGGGGTTAATTCACCCCTCCACTTT | TRBJ1-6 | TRBD1 | TRBV6-5 | many
CASKTGGNTEAFF | TGTGCCAGCAAGACAGGGGGGAACACTGAAGCTTTCTTT | TRBJ1-1 | TRBD1 | TRBV28 | NA
CSASPRSQGAQETQYF | TGCAGTGCATCTCCCAGATCCCAGGGGGCCCAAGAGACCCAGTACTTC | TRBJ2-5 | TRBD1 | TRBV20-1 | many
CATSDRGDQPQHF | TGTGCCACCAGTGATCGTGGGGACCAGCCCCAGCATTTT | TRBJ1-5 | NA | TRBV24-1 | many
CASSSRDRVIYEQYF | TGTGCCAGCAGCTCCAGGGACAGGGTGATCTACGAGCAGTACTTC | TRBJ2-7 | TRBD1 | TRBV7-2 | many
CASSLDMLAKNIQYF | TGTGCCAGCAGTTTAGACATGCTAGCCAAAAACATTCAGTACTTC | TRBJ2-4 | NA | TRBV12-3/TRBV12-4 | many
CAISGTGGNQPQHF | TGTGCCATCAGTGGGACAGGAGGCAATCAGCCCCAGCATTTT | TRBJ1-5 | TRBD1 | TRBV10-3 | many
CASSHRVLFYNSPLHF | TGTGCCAGCAGCCACAGGGTCCTATTCTATAATTCACCCCTCCACTTT | TRBJ1-6 | NA | TRBV11-2 | many
CASSLGTTLGEQYF | TGTGCCAGCAGCTTAGGGACTACACTCGGGGAGCAGTACTTC | TRBJ2-7 | NA | TRBV11-2 | many
CASSVNRGKQETQYF | TGTGCCAGCAGTGTGAACAGGGGGAAACAGGAGACCCAGTACTTC | TRBJ2-5 | TRBD1 | TRBV6-1 | many
CASSLGTVTGELFF | TGTGCCAGCAGCTTAGGAACGGTCACCGGGGAGCTGTTTTTT | TRBJ2-2 | NA | TRBV11-2 | NA
CASSWGPAWSNQPQHF | TGTGCCAGCAGTTGGGGGCCCGCTTGGAGCAATCAGCCCCAGCATTTT | TRBJ1-5 | NA | TRBV27 | NA
CSAEVTRYEQYF | TGCAGTGCTGAGGTAACGCGCTACGAGCAGTACTTC | TRBJ2-7 | NA | TRBV20-1 | many
CSARGRLANTGELFF | TGCAGTGCTAGAGGAAGACTAGCGAACACCGGGGAGCTGTTTTTT | TRBJ2-2 | NA | TRBV20-1 | many
CASSFGIRLNSPLHF | TGTGCCAGCAGCTTCGGGATACGGTTGAATTCACCCCTCCACTTT | TRBJ1-6 | NA | TRBV13 | NA